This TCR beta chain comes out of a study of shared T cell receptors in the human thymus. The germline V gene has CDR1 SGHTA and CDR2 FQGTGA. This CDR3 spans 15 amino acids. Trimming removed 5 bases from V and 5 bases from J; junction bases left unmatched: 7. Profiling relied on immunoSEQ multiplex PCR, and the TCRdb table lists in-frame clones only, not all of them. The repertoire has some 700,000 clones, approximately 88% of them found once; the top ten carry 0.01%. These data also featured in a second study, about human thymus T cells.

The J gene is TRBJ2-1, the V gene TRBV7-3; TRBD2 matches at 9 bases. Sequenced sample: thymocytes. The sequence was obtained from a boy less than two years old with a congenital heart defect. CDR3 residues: CASSPGAGGHNEQFF. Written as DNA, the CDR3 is TGTGCCAGCAGCCCGGGGGCGGGAGGGCACAATGAGCAGTTCTTC.